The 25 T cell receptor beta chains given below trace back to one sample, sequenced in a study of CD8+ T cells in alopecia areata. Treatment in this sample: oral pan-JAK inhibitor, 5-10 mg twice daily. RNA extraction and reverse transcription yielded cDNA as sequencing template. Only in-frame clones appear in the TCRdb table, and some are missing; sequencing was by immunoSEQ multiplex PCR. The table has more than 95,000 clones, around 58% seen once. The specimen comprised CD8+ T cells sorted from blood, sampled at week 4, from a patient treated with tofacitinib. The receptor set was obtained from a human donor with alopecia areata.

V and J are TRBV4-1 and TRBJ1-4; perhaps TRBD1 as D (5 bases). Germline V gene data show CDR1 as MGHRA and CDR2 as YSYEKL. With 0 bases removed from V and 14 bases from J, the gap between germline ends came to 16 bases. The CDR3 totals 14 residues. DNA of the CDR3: TGCGCCAGCAGCCAAGATAACTTTGTGGCAGGGCTGTTTTTT. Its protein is CASSQDNFVAGLFF.

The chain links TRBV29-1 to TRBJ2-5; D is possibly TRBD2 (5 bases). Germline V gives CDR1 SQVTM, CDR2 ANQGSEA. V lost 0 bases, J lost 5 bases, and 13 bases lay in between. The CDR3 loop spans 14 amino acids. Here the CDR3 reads CSVEDREIWETQYF. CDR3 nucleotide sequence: TGCAGCGTTGAAGATCGGGAAATATGGGAGACCCAGTACTTC.

The CDR3 loop reads CASSQGQFYGYTF. The CDR3 DNA reads TGTGCCAGCAGTCAGGGACAGTTCTATGGCTACACCTTC. The chain carries TRBV27 and TRBJ1-2, with 7 bases that match TRBD1. The germline gives CDR1 MNHEY, CDR2 SMNVEV (reference sequence). The ends lost 5 bases at V and 4 bases at J; junction bases unmatched: 4. This CDR3 has 13 amino acids.

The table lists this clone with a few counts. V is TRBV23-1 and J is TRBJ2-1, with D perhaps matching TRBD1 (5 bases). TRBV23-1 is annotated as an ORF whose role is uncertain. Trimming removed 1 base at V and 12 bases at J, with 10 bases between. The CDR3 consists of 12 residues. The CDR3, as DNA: TGCGCCAGCAGTCAATATCGAACAGGGCAGTTCTTC. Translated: CASSQYRTGQFF.

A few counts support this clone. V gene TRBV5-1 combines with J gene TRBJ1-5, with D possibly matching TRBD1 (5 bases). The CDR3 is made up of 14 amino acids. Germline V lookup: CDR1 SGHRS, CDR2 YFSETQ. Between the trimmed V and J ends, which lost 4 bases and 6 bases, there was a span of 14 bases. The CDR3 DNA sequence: TGCGCCAGCAGCGCCCGGGCAGGGTTTCAGCCCCAGCATTTT. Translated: CASSARAGFQPQHF.

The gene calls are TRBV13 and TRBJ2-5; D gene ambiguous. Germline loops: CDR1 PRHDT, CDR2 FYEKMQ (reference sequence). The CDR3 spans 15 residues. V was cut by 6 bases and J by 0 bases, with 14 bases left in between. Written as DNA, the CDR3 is TGTGCCAGCAGTTTCTTTACAGAAAACCAAGAGACCCAGTACTTC. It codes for CASSFFTENQETQYF. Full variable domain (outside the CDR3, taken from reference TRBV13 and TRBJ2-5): AAGVIQSPRHLIKEKRETATLKCYPIPRHDTVYWYQQGPGQDPQFLISFYEKMQSDKGSIPDRFSAQQFSDYHSELNMSSLELGDSALYFCASSFFTENQETQYFGPGTRLLVL.

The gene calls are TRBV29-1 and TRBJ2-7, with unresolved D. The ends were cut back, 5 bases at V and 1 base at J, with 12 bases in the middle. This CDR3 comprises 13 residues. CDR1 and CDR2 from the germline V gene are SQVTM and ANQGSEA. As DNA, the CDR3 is TGCAGCGTTAGGTCCGGGTCTTCCTACGAGCAGTACTTC. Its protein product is CSVRSGSSYEQYF.

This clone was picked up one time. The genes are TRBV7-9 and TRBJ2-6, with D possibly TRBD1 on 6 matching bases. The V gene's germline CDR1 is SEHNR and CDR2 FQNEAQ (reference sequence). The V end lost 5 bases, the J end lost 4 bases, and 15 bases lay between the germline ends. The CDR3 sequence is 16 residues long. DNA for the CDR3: TGTGCCAGCAGCCCCACAGGGAAGGCCGGGGCCAACGTCCTGACTTTC. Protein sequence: CASSPTGKAGANVLTF.

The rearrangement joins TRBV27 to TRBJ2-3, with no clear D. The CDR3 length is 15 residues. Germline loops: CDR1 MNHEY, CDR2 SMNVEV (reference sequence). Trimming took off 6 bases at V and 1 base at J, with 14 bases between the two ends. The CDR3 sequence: CASSASQSGTDTQYF. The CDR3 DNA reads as TGTGCCAGCAGCGCCAGCCAATCGGGCACAGATACGCAGTATTTT.

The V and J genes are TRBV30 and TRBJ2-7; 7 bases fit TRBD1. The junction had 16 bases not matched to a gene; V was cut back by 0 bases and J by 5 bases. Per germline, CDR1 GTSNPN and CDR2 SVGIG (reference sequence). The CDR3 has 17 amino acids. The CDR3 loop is CAWSVGPPRQGVHEQYF. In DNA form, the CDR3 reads TGTGCCTGGAGTGTAGGCCCCCCCCGACAGGGCGTTCACGAGCAGTACTTC. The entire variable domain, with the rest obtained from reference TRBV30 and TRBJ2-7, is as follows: SQTIHQWPATLVQPVGSPLSLECTVEGTSNPNLYWYRQAAGRGLQLLFYSVGIGQISSEVPQNLSASRPQDRQFILSSKKLLLSDSGFYLCAWSVGPPRQGVHEQYFGPGTRLTVT.

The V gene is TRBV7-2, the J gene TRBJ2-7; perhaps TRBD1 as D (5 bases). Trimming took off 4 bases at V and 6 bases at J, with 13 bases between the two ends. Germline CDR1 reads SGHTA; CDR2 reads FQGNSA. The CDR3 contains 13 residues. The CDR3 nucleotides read TGTGCCAGCAGCTGGGCAGGGTCAGGCGAGCAGTACTTC. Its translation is CASSWAGSGEQYF.

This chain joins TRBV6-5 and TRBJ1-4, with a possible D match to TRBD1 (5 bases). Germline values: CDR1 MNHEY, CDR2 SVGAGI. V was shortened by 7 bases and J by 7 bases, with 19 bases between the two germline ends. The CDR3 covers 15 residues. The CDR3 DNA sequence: TGTGCCAGCACTCAGATCCCGGAGGGGAGTGAAAAACTGTTTTTT. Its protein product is CASTQIPEGSEKLFF.

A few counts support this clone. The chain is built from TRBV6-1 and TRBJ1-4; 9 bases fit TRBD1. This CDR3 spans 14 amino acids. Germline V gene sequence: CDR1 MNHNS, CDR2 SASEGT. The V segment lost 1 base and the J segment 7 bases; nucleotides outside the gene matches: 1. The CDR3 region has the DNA TGTGCCAGCAGTGAAGGGACAGGGGTTGAAAAACTGTTTTTT. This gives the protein CASSEGTGVEKLFF.

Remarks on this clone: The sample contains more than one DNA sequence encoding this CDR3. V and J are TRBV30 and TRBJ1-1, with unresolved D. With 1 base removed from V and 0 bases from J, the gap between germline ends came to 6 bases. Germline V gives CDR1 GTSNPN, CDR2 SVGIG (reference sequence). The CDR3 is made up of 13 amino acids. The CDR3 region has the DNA TGTGCCTGGAGTGAGGGATTGAACACTGAAGCTTTCTTT. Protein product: CAWSEGLNTEAFF.

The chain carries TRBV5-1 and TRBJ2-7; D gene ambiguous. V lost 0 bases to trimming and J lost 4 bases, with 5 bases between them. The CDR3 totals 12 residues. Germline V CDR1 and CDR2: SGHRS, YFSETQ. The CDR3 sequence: CASSLGEYEQYF. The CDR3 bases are TGCGCCAGCAGCTTGGGAGAGTACGAGCAGTACTTC.

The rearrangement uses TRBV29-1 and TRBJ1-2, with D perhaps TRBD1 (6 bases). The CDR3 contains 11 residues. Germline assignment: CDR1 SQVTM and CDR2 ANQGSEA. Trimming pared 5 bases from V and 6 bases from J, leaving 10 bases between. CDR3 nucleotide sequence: TGCAGCGTTCCGGGGGCGCATGGCTACACCTTC. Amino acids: CSVPGAHGYTF.

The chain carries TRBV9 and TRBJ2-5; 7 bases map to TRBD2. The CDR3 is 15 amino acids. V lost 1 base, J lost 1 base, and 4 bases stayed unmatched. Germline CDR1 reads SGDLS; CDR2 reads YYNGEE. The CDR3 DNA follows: TGTGCCAGCAGCGTAAGCGGGGTCACCCAAGAGACCCAGTACTTC. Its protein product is CASSVSGVTQETQYF.

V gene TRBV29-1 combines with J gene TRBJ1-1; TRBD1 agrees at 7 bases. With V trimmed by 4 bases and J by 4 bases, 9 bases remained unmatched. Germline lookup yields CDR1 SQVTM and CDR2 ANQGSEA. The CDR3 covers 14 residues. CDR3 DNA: TGCAGCGTTGGATCAGGGGGACGGGTCACTGAAGCTTTCTTT. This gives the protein CSVGSGGRVTEAFF.

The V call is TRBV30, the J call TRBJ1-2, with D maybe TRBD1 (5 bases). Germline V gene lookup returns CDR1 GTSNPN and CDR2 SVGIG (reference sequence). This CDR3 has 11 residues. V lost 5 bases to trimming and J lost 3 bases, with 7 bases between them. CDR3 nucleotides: TGTGCCTGGCGACAGTACTATGGCTACACCTTC. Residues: CAWRQYYGYTF.

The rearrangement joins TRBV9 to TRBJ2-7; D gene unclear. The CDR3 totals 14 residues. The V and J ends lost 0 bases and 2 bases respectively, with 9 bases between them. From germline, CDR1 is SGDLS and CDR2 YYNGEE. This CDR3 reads CASSVDRNTYEQYF. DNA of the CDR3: TGTGCCAGCAGCGTAGATCGGAATACCTACGAGCAGTACTTC.

The CDR3 nucleotides are TGTGCCAGCAGCCAAGATGATTTAGCTTACGAGCAGTACTTC. This codes for CASSQDDLAYEQYF. The V call is TRBV4-2, the J call TRBJ2-7; D call uncertain. This CDR3 has 14 residues. The V gene's germline CDR1 is LGHNA and CDR2 YNFKEQ. The V end was cut by 0 bases, the J end by 4 bases, with 10 bases between.

The CDR3 DNA reads TGTGCCTGGAGTGAGACTACTCCCTACGAGCAGTACTTC. This translates into CAWSETTPYEQYF. The chain uses TRBV30 and TRBJ2-5, with D maybe TRBD2 (5 bases). The end of the DNA is better explained by TRBJ2-7, so the J call may be wrong. CDR1 and CDR2 from the germline V gene are GTSNPN and SVGIG (reference sequence). The CDR3 has 13 residues.

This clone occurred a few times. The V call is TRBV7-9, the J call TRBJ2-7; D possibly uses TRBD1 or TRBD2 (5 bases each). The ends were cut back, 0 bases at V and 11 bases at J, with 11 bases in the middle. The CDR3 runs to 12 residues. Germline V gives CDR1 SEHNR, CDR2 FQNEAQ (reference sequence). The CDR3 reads CASSLAGDQKYF. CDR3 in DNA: TGTGCCAGCAGCTTAGCGGGGGATCAGAAGTACTTC.

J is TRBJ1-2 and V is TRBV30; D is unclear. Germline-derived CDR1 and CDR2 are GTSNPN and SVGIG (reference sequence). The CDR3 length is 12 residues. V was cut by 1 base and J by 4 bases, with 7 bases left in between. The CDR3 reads CAWSGQTYGYTF. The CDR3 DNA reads TGTGCCTGGAGTGGGCAGACCTATGGCTACACCTTC.

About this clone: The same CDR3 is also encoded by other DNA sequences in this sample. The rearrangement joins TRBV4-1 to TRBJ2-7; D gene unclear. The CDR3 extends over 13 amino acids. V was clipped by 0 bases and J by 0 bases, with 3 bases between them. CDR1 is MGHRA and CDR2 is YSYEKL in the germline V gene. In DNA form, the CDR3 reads TGCGCCAGCAGCCAAGATAGCTCCTACGAGCAGTACTTC. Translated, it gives CASSQDSSYEQYF.